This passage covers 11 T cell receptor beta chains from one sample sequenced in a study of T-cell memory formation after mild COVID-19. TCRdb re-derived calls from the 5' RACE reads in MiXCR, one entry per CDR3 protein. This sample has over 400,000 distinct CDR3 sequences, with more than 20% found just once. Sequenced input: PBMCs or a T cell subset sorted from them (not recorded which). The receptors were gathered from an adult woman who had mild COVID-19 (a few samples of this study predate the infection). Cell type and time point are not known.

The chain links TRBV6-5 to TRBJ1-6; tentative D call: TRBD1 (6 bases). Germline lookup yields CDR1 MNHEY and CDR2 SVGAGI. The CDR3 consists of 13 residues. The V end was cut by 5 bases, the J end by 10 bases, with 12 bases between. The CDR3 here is CASSKGGTSPLHF. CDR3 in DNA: TGTGCCAGCAGTAAAGGGGGGACCTCACCCCTCCACTTT.

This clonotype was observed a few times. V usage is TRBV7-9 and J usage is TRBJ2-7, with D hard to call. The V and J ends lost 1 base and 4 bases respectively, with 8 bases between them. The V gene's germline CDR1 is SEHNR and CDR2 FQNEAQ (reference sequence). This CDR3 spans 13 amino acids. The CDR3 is CASSLDGPYEQYF. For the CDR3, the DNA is TGTGCCAGCAGCTTAGATGGACCGTACGAGCAGTACTTC.

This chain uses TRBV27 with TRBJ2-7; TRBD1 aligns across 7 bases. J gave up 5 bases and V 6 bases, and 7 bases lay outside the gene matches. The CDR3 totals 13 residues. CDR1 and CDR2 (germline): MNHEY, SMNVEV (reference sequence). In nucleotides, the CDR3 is TGTGCCAGCAGAACCGACAGGGACAACGAGCAGTACTTC. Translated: CASRTDRDNEQYF.

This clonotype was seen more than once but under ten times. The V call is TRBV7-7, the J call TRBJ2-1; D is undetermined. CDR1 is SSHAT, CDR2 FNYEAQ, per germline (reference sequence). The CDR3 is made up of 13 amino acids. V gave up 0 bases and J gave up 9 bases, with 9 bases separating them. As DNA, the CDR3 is TGTGCCAGCAGCTTAGCGACGTTCGCTGAGCAGTTCTTC. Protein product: CASSLATFAEQFF. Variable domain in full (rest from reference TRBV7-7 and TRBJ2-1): GAGVSQSPRYKVTKRGQDVTLRCDPISSHATLYWYQQALGQGPEFLTYFNYEAQPDKSGLPSDRFSAERPEGSISTLTIQRTEQRDSAMYRCASSLATFAEQFFGPGTRLTVL.

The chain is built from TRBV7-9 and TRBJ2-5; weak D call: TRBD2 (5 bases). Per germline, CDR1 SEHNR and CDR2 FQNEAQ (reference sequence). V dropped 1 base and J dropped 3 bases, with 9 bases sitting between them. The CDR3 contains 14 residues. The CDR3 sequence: CASSLERKKETQYF. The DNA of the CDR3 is TGTGCCAGCAGCTTAGAGCGGAAAAAAGAGACCCAGTACTTC.

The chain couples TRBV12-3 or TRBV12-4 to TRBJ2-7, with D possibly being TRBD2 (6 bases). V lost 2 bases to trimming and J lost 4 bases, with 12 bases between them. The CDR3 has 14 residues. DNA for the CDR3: TGTGCCAGCAGTTTAAGCCGGGGAGGATACGAGCAGTACTTC. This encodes CASSLSRGGYEQYF.

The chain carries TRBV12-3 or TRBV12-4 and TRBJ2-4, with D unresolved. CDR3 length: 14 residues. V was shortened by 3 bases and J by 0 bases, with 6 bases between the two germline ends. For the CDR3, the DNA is TGTGCCAGCAGTTTTATTTTAGCCAAAAACATTCAGTACTTC. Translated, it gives CASSFILAKNIQYF.

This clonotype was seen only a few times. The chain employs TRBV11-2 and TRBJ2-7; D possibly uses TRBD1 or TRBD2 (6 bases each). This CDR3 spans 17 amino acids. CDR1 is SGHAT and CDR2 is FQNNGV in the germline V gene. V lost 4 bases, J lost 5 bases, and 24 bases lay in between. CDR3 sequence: CASSSFRGDTPPHEQYF. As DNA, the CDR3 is TGTGCCAGCAGCTCATTTAGGGGGGACACCCCCCCTCACGAGCAGTACTTC. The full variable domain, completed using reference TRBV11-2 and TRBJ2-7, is EAGVAQSPRYKIIEKRQSVAFWCNPISGHATLYWYQQILGQGPKLLIQFQNNGVVDDSQLPKDRFSAERLKGVDSTLKIQPAKLEDSAVYLCASSSFRGDTPPHEQYFGPGTRLTVT.

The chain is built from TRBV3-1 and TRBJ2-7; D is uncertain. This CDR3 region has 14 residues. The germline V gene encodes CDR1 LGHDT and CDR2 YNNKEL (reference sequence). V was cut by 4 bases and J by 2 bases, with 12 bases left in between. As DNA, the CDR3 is TGTGCCAGCAGCCCCCAGGTTAAAGCCTACGAGCAGTACTTC. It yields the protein CASSPQVKAYEQYF.

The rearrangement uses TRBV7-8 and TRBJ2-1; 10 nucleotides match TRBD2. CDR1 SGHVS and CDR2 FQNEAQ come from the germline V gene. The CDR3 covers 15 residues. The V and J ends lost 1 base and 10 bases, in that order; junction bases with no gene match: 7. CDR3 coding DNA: TGTGCCAGCAGCTTAGTTGTAGCGGGGGGATTCGAGCAGTTCTTC. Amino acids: CASSLVVAGGFEQFF.

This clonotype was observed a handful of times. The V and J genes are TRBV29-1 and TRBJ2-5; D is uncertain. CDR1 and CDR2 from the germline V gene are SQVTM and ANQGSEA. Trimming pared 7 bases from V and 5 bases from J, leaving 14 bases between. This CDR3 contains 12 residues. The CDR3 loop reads CSARTPGETQYF. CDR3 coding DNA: TGCAGCGCTCGGACCCCTGGGGAGACCCAGTACTTC.